This T cell receptor beta chain was captured in a study of cytomegalovirus exposure and HLA in healthy donors (TCRdb year 2017). Some background on the complete study: According to an earlier analysis of several hundred of the donors, 150 million to 200 million T cells yielded over 100 million unique TCR beta sequences and less than 300 Gb of sequence data. Rather than using new phenotypic data, the later analysis identified candidate immune exposures from TCR beta sequences and from how often those sequences occurred across donors. Donor age, sex, ethnicity and CMV serostatus were compiled alongside the repertoire data. Of the approximately 400 genotyped donors, approximately 80% fell in the genetic ancestry cluster associated with self-reported Caucasian donors. In an earlier analysis of several hundred of the donors, high-throughput TCR beta sequencing was used to judge whether each TCR beta V gene segment behaved as functional or pseudogenic. In a later analysis, previously published TCR beta repertoires from about 640 donors were re-analyzed and high-resolution HLA genotyping was added so that TCR occurrence patterns could be studied. Roughly 300 gigabases of sequencing data and around 85 million unique TCR sequences made up an early release that covered approximately 620 HLA-typed donors. On average, around 240,000 unique TCR beta nucleotide sequences were sequenced per donor among about 400 genotyped donors of the cohort, with 15% to 20% of those sequences being non-productive. In a later genetic analysis, genome-wide SNP genotypes for about three fifths of the roughly 670 donors were used, and that subset was treated as a discovery cohort. Class I and class II HLA loci were covered by the typing at four-digit resolution. To predict cytomegalovirus infection status, the study brought together high-throughput TCR immunosequencing, statistical association of individual TCRs with disease status, and machine learning. All discovery cohort repertoires had been generated using a single sequencing platform. Roughly 5 DR-DQ haplotypes were handled as single units for association and clustering because linkage in the cohort was strong. Besides the first cohort of approximately 670 subjects, a separate validation cohort made up of 120 different subjects was used. The study was designed to test whether signatures of past pathogen exposure could be identified by cataloging public T cell receptors. The number of donors typed differed by locus, with roughly 620-640 for A, B, C, DRB1 and DQB1, around 500 for DQA1, some 570 for DPA1, and approximately 470 for DPB1. The study used immunosequencing to profile the T cell repertoires of about 670 subjects and linked those repertoires to cytomegalovirus serostatus. Results the study describes overall, beyond this receptor: When HLA alleles, especially DR and DQ, strongly co-occurred, attributing TCR associations to individual alleles was difficult. The classifier was reported to diagnose cytomegalovirus status with high specificity and sensitivity in both the original cohort and the validation cohort. In an earlier analysis of over 550 of the donors, most TCR beta V segments were observed in productive rearrangements about 90% or about 30% of the time, broadly matching IMGT annotations. A few of the identified cytomegalovirus-associated TCR beta chains were confirmed in vitro to be specific for cytomegalovirus antigens. It was suggested by the authors that the approach could potentially be generalized to other disease states and immunological phenotypes. A later analysis reported that several top co-occurrence clusters appeared linked to parvovirus B19, influenza, CMV and Epstein-Barr virus. Across donors, most TCR sequences were observed very rarely, whereas some public TCRs were present in many individuals. HLA typing was unavailable for some donors at each locus, so association tests used only the typed subset. Because counts were too low, more than 15 rarely observed V segments, including chromosome 9 orphons, were left out of the earlier analysis of roughly 600 of the donors. A further reported finding was that TCR beta sequences accurately predicted the HLA-A and HLA-B alleles for most subjects in the first cohort. A later analysis found that TCR association rates varied across HLA loci, with DRB1 alleles showing the most associated TCRs and HLA-C alleles the fewest. A total of 150 to 200 TCR beta chains were listed by the study as associated with cytomegalovirus. Immune exposure information for the cohort was limited to CMV serostatus. Some IMGT-functional V segments, including TRBV6-2 and TRBV6-3, could not be told apart with the 87-base-pair reads, so those segments were excluded. V-gene and J-gene trimming of TCR beta chains was associated with a missense DCLRE1C variant in a later genetic analysis, and the association was replicated in an independent cohort. Compared with equally common non-associated chains, HLA-associated TCR beta chains in a later analysis were more clonally expanded and had lower generation probabilities. A cluster of highly shared sequence variants was judged likely to represent a technical artifact of the sequencing pipeline. Specific HLA alleles were associated with 15,000 to 20,000 TCR beta sequences at a false discovery rate of 0.05 in a later analysis. Roughly uniform sequencing depth across donors was assumed in presence/absence analyses, although this assumption may not hold. In a later analysis, most CMV-associated TCR beta chains were found to appear HLA-restricted, with HLA associations seemingly driven largely by CMV exposure. The cohort was sequenced for TCR beta chains only, and without alpha or paired-chain data the features that could be detected were limited. Compared with the roughly 670-donor mean, donors in an Asian-associated ancestry cluster had fewer N-insertions in productive TCRs, according to a later genetic analysis. Correlated functional status among segregating V segments might reflect linkage disequilibrium, but an unknown experimental factor could not be ruled out.

Only a few counts were recorded for this clone. The clone's antigen remains unknown. It has no much larger one-base neighbor in the sample; base qualities were not kept. The germline ends are 11 bases apart after V is trimmed by 6 bases and J by 2 bases. From its cysteine to its phenylalanine, the CDR3 spans 12 amino acids. The retained sequence is limited to the CDR3, 36 bases, with the frame set at the first base. Based on the germline V gene, the CDR1 and CDR2 sequences are SQVTM and ANQGSEA. The library was produced with the immunoSEQ multiplex PCR assay. For the multiplex PCR, a mixture combining 60 forward primers for TCR Vbeta segments and 13 reverse primers for TCR Jbeta segments was used. The CDR3 region of rearranged TCR beta genes was amplified from genomic DNA by a multiplex PCR assay. The amplified TCR beta libraries were sequenced on the Illumina HiSeq System as 87-base-pair reads. Under the source paper's analysis protocol: A later analysis tallied 75 million to 95 million unique TCR beta chains across the 666 repertoires, and about 12 million of those chains were shared by two or more donors. To remove PCR and sequencing errors, raw reads were error-corrected and collapsed into unique sequences using a nearest-neighbor algorithm that merged closely related sequences. Alignment of CDR3 sequences to IMGT reference sequences was used to assign V, D and J gene segments. For a sequence to be retained, a match of at least six nucleotides was required to both a V gene segment and a J gene segment. A rearrangement counted as productive if the CDR3 had no stop codons and remained in frame with V and J, and every other rearrangement counted as non-productive. Following IMGT convention, CDR3 was defined as the stretch from the second conserved V-encoded cysteine up to the conserved J-encoded phenylalanine. The earlier analysis of about 640 of the donors excluded any sequence lacking an unambiguous match to a single V gene segment. In an earlier analysis of about 590 of the donors, a V segment was called functional when productive rearrangements were above 56.7%, and segregating when the standard deviation between donors exceeded 5%. To diagnose cytomegalovirus status from the catalog of TCR beta chain sequences, a statistical classification framework was built. In a later analysis, TCR nucleotide sequences were compared against IMGT/GENE-DB human TR gene sequences so that V and J genes could be assigned. Using the TCRdist pipeline, a later analysis assigned CDR3 sequences along with most-parsimonious VDJ recombination scenarios. A later analysis defined each TCR beta chain by its CDR3 amino acid sequence plus V-gene family, and excluded reads lacking a unique V-gene family. In a later analysis, approximately 590 highly shared, low-generation-probability nucleotide sequences were removed to address suspected cross-contamination and a sequencing artifact. For each public chain, a later analysis derived a clonal expansion index from normalized ranks of inferred template counts within each repertoire. In a later analysis, generation probabilities were computed with a VDJ recombination model fitted to out-of-frame rearrangements, and the resulting probabilities were checked against IGoR. Hypergeometric tests were used in a later analysis to score TCR-TCR, TCR-HLA and TCR-CMV co-occurrence, with a repertoire-size bias correction applied to the TCR pairs. To estimate false discovery rates, a later analysis permuted the HLA or CMV assignments 20 times. A later analysis grouped co-occurring TCRs with DBSCAN, adding TCRdist sequence similarity when clustering within HLA-allele-positive subsets. Repertoires with fewer than 30,000 or more than 120,000 public chains were left out of co-occurrence clustering, as were roughly five repertoires with anomalous nucleotide sharing. TCRdb stores this immuneACCESS table with in-frame sequences only. Part of the clones is absent; in the studies checked, under half of the shortfall reflects unresolved V genes, and no reason is known for the rest. For V, J and clone size, that table is used; D and trimming come from the DNA. A total of about 130,000 clones appear in this sample, roughly a tenth of them only once. The ten top clones hold around 4.6% of the sample.

The cohort consisted of 670 or so healthy bone marrow donors. At the time of sampling, every cohort member was nominally healthy, though immune exposures that went unrecorded were likely present. The donor tested CMV seropositive, placing the donor among the roughly 300 seropositive members of the cohort. A peripheral blood sample was collected from each donor, and TCR beta sequencing was performed on peripheral blood mononuclear cells. The Qiagen DNeasy Blood Extraction Kit was used to extract genomic DNA from the blood cell samples. This clonotype originated in a woman between 18 and 30 years old in good health and CMV-seropositive. Sequenced input: PBMCs. The V gene is TRBV29-1 and the J gene is TRBJ2-7, with the D gene not clear enough to name. This receptor has the CDR3 CSVLLPPYEQYF. The nucleotide sequence is TGCAGCGTATTGCTACCGCCCTACGAGCAGTACTTC.